Listed below are T cell receptor beta chains from one sample, sequenced in a study of T cells in Graves' hyperthyroidism and ophthalmopathy. TCRdb independently ran MiXCR on the multiplex PCR reads; one entry per CDR3 protein. There are 500,000 to 600,000 distinct CDR3 sequences in the sample; 16% occur only once, and about 20% lies in the top ten. Sequencing was done on a sample of blood. These receptors came from a woman younger than 35 with Graves' hyperthyroidism. Each CDR3 is given with its conserved first and last residue. A D gene is named only where the DNA matches it firmly. Size values are once, few and many counts, or a class for expanded clones, and some rows have none.

j_call,clone_size,d_call,v_call,cdr3_aa,cdr3_nt
TRBJ1-5,many,.,TRBV12-3/TRBV12-4,CASRTLGSPGEPQHF,TGTGCCAGCAGGACCCTCGGCAGCCCAGGGGAGCCCCAGCATTTT
TRBJ2-1,many,TRBD1,TRBV6-1,CASSPSGGYNEQFF,TGTGCCAGCTCACCATCAGGGGGCTACAATGAGCAGTTCTTC
TRBJ2-7,many,.,TRBV20-1,CSAETIYEQYF,TGCAGTGCTGAAACTATTTACGAGCAGTACTTC
TRBJ2-7,many,TRBD2,TRBV30,CAWSYGLAGNYEQYF,TGTGCCTGGAGTTATGGACTAGCGGGTAACTACGAGCAGTACTTC
TRBJ1-1,many,TRBD1,TRBV27,CASSLVPGTGFAFF,TGTGCCAGCAGTTTAGTCCCAGGGACAGGGTTCGCTTTCTTT
TRBJ2-7,.,.,TRBV18,CASSPPVRSSYEQYF,TGTGCCAGCTCACCACCTGTACGAAGCTCCTACGAGCAGTACTTC
TRBJ2-6,.,.,TRBV4-2,CASSLQQDIPGGANVLTF,TGTGCCAGCAGCCTACAGCAGGACATCCCCGGTGGGGCCAACGTCCTGACTTTC
TRBJ2-1,many,.,TRBV13,CASSLEILSYNEQFF,TGTGCCAGCAGCTTAGAGATCCTTAGCTACAATGAGCAGTTCTTC
TRBJ2-7,.,TRBD1,TRBV20-1,CSARGPGRGSTYEQYF,TGCAGTGCTAGGGGCCCAGGCAGGGGGTCGACCTACGAGCAGTACTTC
TRBJ2-4,.,.,TRBV5-1,CASSSFGATDIQYF,TGCGCCAGCAGCTCGTTCGGTGCCACGGACATTCAGTACTTC
TRBJ2-5,few,.,TRBV29-1,CSVVGLIEETQYF,TGCAGCGTTGTCGGTCTAATTGAAGAGACCCAGTACTTC
TRBJ1-1,many,.,TRBV10-1,CASSAGTQAFF,TGCGCCAGCAGTGCCGGTACGCAAGCTTTCTTT
TRBJ2-4,.,.,TRBV5-5,CASSFGQRNIQYF,TGTGCCAGCAGCTTCGGACAAAGAAACATTCAGTACTTC
TRBJ2-7,.,.,TRBV19,CASSMVSGHGSYEQYF,TGTGCCAGTAGTATGGTCTCGGGGCACGGCTCCTACGAGCAGTACTTC